This TCR beta chain stems from a study of response to subunit inactivated influenza vaccine. TCRdb itself ran the RT-PCR reads through MiXCR, one entry per CDR3 protein. The data show almost 250,000 distinct CDR3 sequences, more than 10% seen once. This clonotype was seen a few times. The material was non-naive T cells sorted from PBMCs, obtained less than 15 days before vaccination. The TCR comes from a man aged 45 to 65 who received an inactivated influenza vaccine.

CDR3 in DNA: TGCAGTGGCTCACCGACAGGGGTCAGGAACGAGCAGTACTTC. Translating it yields CSGSPTGVRNEQYF. The chain employs TRBV20-1 and TRBJ2-7, with 8 bases fitting TRBD1. The ends lost 7 bases at V and 5 bases at J; junction bases unmatched: 13. This CDR3 is built from 14 residues. Germline V gene sequence: CDR1 DFQATT, CDR2 SNEGSKA (reference sequence).